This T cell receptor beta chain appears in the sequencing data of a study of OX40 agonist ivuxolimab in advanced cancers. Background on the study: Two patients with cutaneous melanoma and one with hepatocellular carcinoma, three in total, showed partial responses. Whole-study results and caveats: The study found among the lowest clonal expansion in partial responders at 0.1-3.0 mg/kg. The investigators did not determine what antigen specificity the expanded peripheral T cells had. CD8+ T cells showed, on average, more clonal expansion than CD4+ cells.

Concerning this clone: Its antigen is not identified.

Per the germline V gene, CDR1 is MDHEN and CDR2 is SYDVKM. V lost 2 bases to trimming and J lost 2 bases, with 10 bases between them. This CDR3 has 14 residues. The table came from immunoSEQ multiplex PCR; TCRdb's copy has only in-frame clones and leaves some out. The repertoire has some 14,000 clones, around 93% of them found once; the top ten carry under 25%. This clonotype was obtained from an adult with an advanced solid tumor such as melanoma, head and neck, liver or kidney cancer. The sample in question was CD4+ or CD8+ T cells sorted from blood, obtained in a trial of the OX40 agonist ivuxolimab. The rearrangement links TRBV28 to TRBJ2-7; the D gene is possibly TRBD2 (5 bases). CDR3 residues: CASSLTMRAYEQYF. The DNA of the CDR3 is TGTGCCAGCAGTTTAACCATGCGGGCCTACGAGCAGTACTTC.